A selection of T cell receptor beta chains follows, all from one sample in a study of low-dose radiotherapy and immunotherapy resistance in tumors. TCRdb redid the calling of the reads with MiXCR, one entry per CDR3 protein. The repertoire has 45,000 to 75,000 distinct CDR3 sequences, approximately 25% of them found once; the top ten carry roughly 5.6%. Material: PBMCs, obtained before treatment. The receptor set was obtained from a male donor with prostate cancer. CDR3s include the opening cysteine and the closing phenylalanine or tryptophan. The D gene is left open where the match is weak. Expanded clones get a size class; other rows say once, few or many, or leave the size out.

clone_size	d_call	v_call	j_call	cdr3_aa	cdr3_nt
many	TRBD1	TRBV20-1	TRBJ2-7	CSARQGDRTYEQYF	TGCAGTGCTAGACAGGGGGACCGTACCTACGAGCAGTACTTC
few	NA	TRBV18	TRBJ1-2	CASSPLYSFGGRFNYGYTF	TGTGCCAGCTCACCCCTCTACTCTTTCGGCGGAAGGTTTAACTATGGCTACACCTTC
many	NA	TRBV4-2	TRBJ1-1	CASSQVDGESTEAFF	TGTGCCAGCAGCCAAGTAGACGGAGAGAGCACTGAAGCTTTCTTT
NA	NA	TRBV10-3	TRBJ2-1	CAVSDYGNEQFF	TGTGCCGTCAGTGACTACGGCAATGAGCAGTTCTTC
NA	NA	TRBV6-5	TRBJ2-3	CASSYGGYTDTQYF	TGTGCCAGCAGTTACGGAGGATACACAGATACGCAGTATTTT
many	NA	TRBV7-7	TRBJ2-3	CASSLDYTTDTQYF	TGTGCCAGCAGCTTAGACTACACCACAGATACGCAGTATTTT
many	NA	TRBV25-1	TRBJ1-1	CASSDPGRGDTEAFF	TGTGCCAGCAGTGATCCAGGGAGGGGTGACACTGAAGCTTTCTTT
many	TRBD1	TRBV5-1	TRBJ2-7	CASSSTGQGSIKRYEQYF	TGCGCCAGCAGCTCTACGGGACAGGGGTCAATTAAACGCTACGAGCAGTACTTC
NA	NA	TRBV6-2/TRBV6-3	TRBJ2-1	CASSIESSYNEQFF	TGTGCCAGCAGTATAGAGAGCTCCTACAATGAGCAGTTCTTC
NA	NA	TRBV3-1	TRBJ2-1	CASSQPFRGGSYNEQFF	TGTGCCAGCAGCCAACCCTTTAGGGGGGGCTCCTACAATGAGCAGTTCTTC
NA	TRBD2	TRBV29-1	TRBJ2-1	CSVRLAGEGEQFF	TGCAGCGTTAGACTAGCGGGAGAAGGTGAGCAGTTCTTC
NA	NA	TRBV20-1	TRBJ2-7	CSAPRGSNEQYF	TGCAGTGCTCCCCGGGGTAGCAACGAGCAGTACTTC
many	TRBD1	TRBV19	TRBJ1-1	CASANTGAESAFF	TGTGCCAGTGCTAACACAGGGGCTGAATCAGCTTTCTTT
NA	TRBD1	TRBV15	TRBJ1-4	CATSLTGDRANEKLFF	TGTGCCACCAGCTTGACAGGGGACAGGGCTAATGAAAAACTGTTTTTT
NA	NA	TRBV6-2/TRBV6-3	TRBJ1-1	CASSSPGGNTEAFF	TGTGCCAGCAGTTCCCCGGGAGGTAACACTGAAGCTTTCTTT
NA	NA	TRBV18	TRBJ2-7	CASSTGTRRNEQYF	TGTGCCAGCTCGACCGGGACCAGGCGCAACGAGCAGTACTTC
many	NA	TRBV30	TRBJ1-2	CAWSYDNRESTF	TGTGCCTGGTCTTATGATAACAGGGAGTCCACCTTC
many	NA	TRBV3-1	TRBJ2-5	CASSQGLGTQETQYF	TGTGCCAGCAGCCAAGGACTAGGGACCCAAGAGACCCAGTACTTC
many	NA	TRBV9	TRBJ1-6	CASSVGGADNSPLHF	TGTGCCAGCAGCGTAGGAGGGGCAGATAATTCACCCCTCCACTTT
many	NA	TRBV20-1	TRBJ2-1	CSARCRGIAEQFF	TGCAGTGCTAGGTGTCGGGGGATCGCTGAGCAGTTCTTC
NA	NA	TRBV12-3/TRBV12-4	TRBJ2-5	CASRDGVRETQYF	TGTGCCAGCAGGGACGGTGTACGGGAGACCCAGTACTTC
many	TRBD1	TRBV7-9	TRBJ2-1	CASSSPTGQGRNEQFF	TGTGCCAGCAGTTCGCCAACTGGACAGGGACGGAATGAGCAGTTCTTC
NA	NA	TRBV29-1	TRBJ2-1	CSVPPGGVGEQFF	TGCAGCGTCCCCCCCGGGGGCGTTGGTGAGCAGTTCTTC
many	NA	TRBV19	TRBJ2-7	CASSMGYEQYF	TGTGCCAGTAGTATGGGCTACGAGCAGTACTTC
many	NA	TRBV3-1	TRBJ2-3	CASSPQQAGEDTQYF	TGTGCCAGCAGCCCGCAGCAAGCGGGTGAAGATACGCAGTATTTT
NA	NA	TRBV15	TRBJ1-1	CATSREGRVYTEAFF	TGTGCCACCAGCAGAGAGGGCAGGGTGTACACTGAAGCTTTCTTT